Presented here are 5 T cell receptor beta chains from one specimen sequenced in a study of response to subunit inactivated influenza vaccine. Using its own MiXCR run on the RT-PCR reads, TCRdb lists one record per CDR3 protein. The sample carries hundreds of thousands of distinct CDR3 sequences, roughly 8.2% recorded once. The sequencing here drew on PBMCs from blood, taken less than 30 months after vaccination. The receptors shown here come from a man between 45 and 75 years old who received an inactivated influenza vaccine.

CDR3 coding DNA: TGTGCCAGCAGCTTGTCCGGGGGCGCCTCCTATGGCTACACCTTC. The encoded protein is CASSLSGGASYGYTF. The J gene is TRBJ1-2, the V gene TRBV5-4, with D perhaps TRBD1 (6 bases). The germline V gene encodes CDR1 SGHNT and CDR2 YYREEE (reference sequence). Trimming removed 1 base from V and 4 bases from J, with 14 bases in between. CDR3 length: 15 amino acids.

In this sample, this clonotype turned up many times. J is TRBJ2-7 and V is TRBV10-3; 8 bases line up with TRBD2. The CDR3 totals 14 residues. Germline CDR1 reads ENHRY; CDR2 reads SYGVKD. V was pared by 3 bases and J by 2 bases, with 3 bases of the junction left unmatched. The CDR3 loop reads CAISELAATYEQYF. CDR3 DNA: TGTGCCATCAGTGAACTAGCGGCGACCTACGAGCAGTACTTC.

The table lists this clonotype with a few counts. This chain connects TRBV29-1 to TRBJ1-2; tentative D call: TRBD1 (5 bases). The germline V gene has CDR1 SQVTM and CDR2 ANQGSEA. The CDR3 extends over 13 amino acids. Deletions cut 6 bases from V and 3 bases from J, with 14 bases between. CDR3 amino acids: CSVGGAGDYGYTF. CDR3 in DNA: TGCAGCGTAGGCGGGGCAGGTGACTATGGCTACACCTTC.

This clonotype was detected ten times or more. This rearrangement joins TRBV10-3 to TRBJ2-7; the match to TRBD1 covers 7 bases. The CDR3 extends over 15 amino acids. Trimming took 2 bases from V and 3 from J; bases not matched to a gene: 7. Germline CDR1 and CDR2: ENHRY and SYGVKD. The CDR3 region has the DNA TGTGCCATCAGTGAGCAAATGGCAGGGGGCTACGAGCAGTACTTC. Translated, it gives CAISEQMAGGYEQYF.

The chain combines TRBV12-3 or TRBV12-4 with TRBJ1-3, with 7 bases identical to TRBD1. V lost 3 bases and J lost 2; bases outside the gene matches: 1. The CDR3 covers 14 residues. CDR3 sequence (DNA): TGTGCCAGCAGTTTGAGGGGGCCTGGAAACACCATATATTTT. It codes for CASSLRGPGNTIYF.